The present entry profiles one TCR beta chain with its context. Its antigen is not identified. These data originate in a study of beta chain features in type 1 diabetes. At the level of the study: Across all samples, roughly 98,000,000 sorted cells were examined. Study conclusions and caveats: Any PCR bias toward short templates would affect both groups alike. Among patients with Type 1 diabetes, TCRB CDR3s were moderately but significantly shorter in every one of the four CD4+ subsets.

cDNA synthesis used the whole RNA isolate, giving expressed TCRB sequences. Samples of naive, central memory and regulatory T cells yielded a mean of around 3.5 million reads. Method: immunoSEQ multiplex PCR; TCRdb's copy keeps in-frame clones and lacks some. The sample shows a few hundred thousand clones, 8.5% to 10% of them seen only once. The sequencing sample was made of central memory CD4+ T cells from blood. This receptor was taken from a man younger than 45 with type 1 diabetes.

Here the CDR3 DNA reads TGTGCCAGCAGCGGGGGCAATCAGCCCCAGCATTTT. As protein: CASSGGNQPQHF. The V gene is TRBV4-2, the J gene TRBJ1-5; D remains ambiguous. The CDR3 extends over 12 amino acids. Germline V gives CDR1 LGHNA, CDR2 YNFKEQ. The V and J ends lost 5 bases and 2 bases respectively, with 4 bases between them.